This T cell receptor beta chain was sequenced in a study of T cell changes during pregnancy in multiple sclerosis. The V and J ends lost 7 bases and 0 bases respectively, with 9 bases between them. CDR3 size: 14 residues. Germline-derived CDR1 and CDR2 are MGHDK and SYGVNS. Method: immunoSEQ multiplex PCR; TCRdb's copy keeps in-frame clones and lacks some. The sample gives about 23,000 clones, less than 90% of which show up once; more than 0.9% is in the top ten. This TCR was sampled from a female donor in good health, enrolled as a control in a pregnancy study. The genes are TRBV25-1 and TRBJ2-2; TRBD1 might be the D (6 bases). The material sequenced was CD4+ T cells from peripheral blood mononuclear cells, taken in the first trimester of pregnancy. The CDR3 loop is CASNGQPNTGELFF. CDR3 in DNA: TGTGCCAGCAATGGACAGCCGAACACCGGGGAGCTGTTTTTT.